This T cell receptor (beta chain) comes out of a study of identifying expanded T cells in peripheral blood. Regarding the study as a whole: Technical replicates showed about 1.2 changed clones; approximately two weeks roughly 16; four weeks 19.

During the collection period, no donor immune events like infections were recorded. Using immunoSEQ multiplex PCR, the repertoire was profiled, and TCRdb retains in-frame clones only, with some absent. This table has approximately 100,000 clones, around 88% appearing once. A remark on this clone: Its specificity is not known.

The material sequenced was blood. This clonotype was obtained from a person aged 18 to 69 in good health.

CDR3 region: CASSADRGLPNTEAFF. In DNA form, the CDR3 reads TGTGCCAGCTCAGCTGACAGGGGGCTTCCGAACACTGAAGCTTTCTTT. The chain links TRBV18 to TRBJ1-1, with TRBD1 identical over 10 bases. CDR3 length: 16 residues. Germline CDR1 is KGHSH and CDR2 is LQKENI. Trimming cost V 5 bases and J 1 base; bases outside gene matches: 7. The whole variable domain, remainder taken from reference TRBV18 and TRBJ1-1, is NAGVMQNPRHLVRRRGQEARLRCSPMKGHSHVYWYRQLPEEGLKFMVYLQKENIIDESGMPKERFSAEFPKEGPSILRIQQVVRGDSAAYFCASSADRGLPNTEAFFGQGTRLTVV.